These T cell receptor beta chains were read from a single sample in a study of patients and donors after allogeneic stem cell transplantation. TCRdb reprocessed the RT-PCR reads via MiXCR and lists one record per CDR3 protein. The data contain over 350,000 distinct CDR3 sequences, more than 15% of them singletons. Sample: blood, either unsorted or a sorted T cell fraction (not recorded which). All receptors come from a human donor who was either an allogeneic HSCT recipient or a stem cell or donor lymphocyte infusion donor (not recorded which). It is not recorded whose cells these are; they may come from a transplant donor. Both conserved end residues are part of each CDR3. The D gene is left open where the match is weak. The size field is filled for only some rows; it gives once, few, many or a size class.

TRBV20-1,13,TRBJ1-2,.,few,CSARKQRPYGYTF,TGCAGTGCTAGAAAACAGAGACCCTATGGCTACACCTTC
TRBV18,14,TRBJ1-5,.,.,CASSHGTSNQPQHF,TGTGCCAGCTCCCACGGGACAAGCAATCAGCCCCAGCATTTT
TRBV20-1,16,TRBJ2-6,TRBD2,many,CSARTSVRSGANVLTF,TGCAGTGCTAGGACTAGCGTTCGCTCTGGGGCCAACGTCCTGACTTTC
TRBV6-2/TRBV6-3,13,TRBJ2-7,.,few,CASSAGLFYEQYF,TGTGCCAGCAGCGCGGGACTCTTCTACGAGCAGTACTTC
TRBV4-1,17,TRBJ1-5,.,.,CASSQVPGKYSNQPQHF,TGCGCCAGCAGCCAAGTACCAGGGAAATATAGCAATCAGCCCCAGCATTTT
TRBV12-3/TRBV12-4,15,TRBJ2-7,.,.,CASSLRGRSTIEQYF,TGTGCCAGCAGTTTAAGGGGACGGTCTACGATAGAGCAGTACTTC
TRBV6-6,13,TRBJ1-2,.,few,CASSPPTDGGYTF,TGTGCCAGCAGTCCCCCGACGGACGGAGGCTACACCTTC
TRBV9,15,TRBJ2-3,.,.,CASSDGRAWVDTQYF,TGTGCCAGCAGCGACGGAAGGGCCTGGGTGGATACGCAGTATTTT
TRBV15,18,TRBJ1-5,TRBD1,.,CATSGERQGPYDRQPQHF,TGTGCCACCAGCGGTGAAAGACAGGGGCCTTACGATCGTCAGCCCCAGCATTTT
TRBV4-3,17,TRBJ2-3,.,.,CASSQERGSSLTDTQYF,TGCGCCAGCAGCCAAGAGAGGGGGTCATCACTCACAGATACGCAGTATTTT
TRBV12-3/TRBV12-4,12,TRBJ2-7,TRBD2,.,CASSRRTSLIYF,TGTGCCAGCAGTCGACGGACTAGTCTAATCTACTTC
TRBV7-2,16,TRBJ2-5,TRBD2,.,CASSLMGLAVQETQYF,TGTGCCAGCAGCTTAATGGGACTAGCCGTACAAGAGACCCAGTACTTC
TRBV20-1,13,TRBJ2-3,TRBD2,many,CSTRLAAGDTQYF,TGCAGTACCAGACTAGCGGCCGGAGATACGCAGTATTTT
TRBV6-5,11,TRBJ1-1,.,many,CATSGFTEAFF,TGTGCCACCTCAGGGTTCACTGAAGCTTTCTTT
TRBV7-6,16,TRBJ2-1,.,.,CASSLVGQVLYNEQFF,TGTGCCAGCAGCTTAGTTGGGCAGGTTTTATACAATGAGCAGTTCTTC
TRBV7-9,15,TRBJ1-1,.,.,CASSPLRIGGSRAFF,TGTGCCAGCAGCCCGTTAAGGATCGGGGGATCGAGAGCTTTCTTT
TRBV9,13,TRBJ1-1,.,many,CASSVAPGREAFF,TGTGCCAGCAGCGTAGCGCCGGGGAGGGAGGCTTTCTTT
TRBV4-1,15,TRBJ2-1,.,many,CASSPVGFAYNEQFF,TGCGCCAGCAGCCCCGTGGGATTTGCCTACAATGAGCAGTTCTTC
TRBV7-9,14,TRBJ1-2,.,few,CASSLDQTKDGYTF,TGTGCCAGCAGCTTAGATCAAACCAAAGATGGCTACACCTTC
TRBV6-5,13,TRBJ2-1,.,many,CASSSMGPYEQFF,TGTGCCAGCAGTTCTATGGGCCCCTATGAGCAGTTCTTC